These 21 T cell receptor beta chains were all obtained from the same sample, sequenced in a study of blood T cell repertoires in COVID-19. Sequenced by immunoSEQ multiplex PCR; TCRdb stores in-frame clones only, minus some. The sample includes 150,000 to 200,000 clones, around 87% of them seen just once. Sequencing input: peripheral blood. These receptors were obtained from a man between 18 and 35 years old with acute or convalescent COVID-19.

The chain uses TRBV2 and TRBJ2-2; D might be TRBD1 (5 bases). The ends were cut back, 0 bases at V and 3 bases at J, with 8 bases in the middle. This CDR3 region has 15 residues. Germline V gene lookup returns CDR1 SNHLY and CDR2 FYNNEI. CDR3 in amino acids: CASSEAGVDTGELFF. CDR3 coding DNA: TGTGCCAGCAGTGAAGCAGGGGTAGACACCGGGGAGCTGTTTTTT.

The rearrangement uses TRBV11-3 and TRBJ2-2; perhaps TRBD1 as D (6 bases). The CDR3 is 15 amino acids. V lost 1 base, J lost 4 bases, and 10 bases lay in between. Germline values: CDR1 SGHNT, CDR2 YENEEA. CDR3 coding DNA: TGTGCCAGCAGCTTAGGTAGAGGGGGCACCGGGGAGCTGTTTTTT. It specifies CASSLGRGGTGELFF. Variable domain in full (rest from reference TRBV11-3 and TRBJ2-2): EAGVVQSPRYKIIEKKQPVAFWCNPISGHNTLYWYLQNLGQGPELLIRYENEEAVDDSQLPKDRFSAERLKGVDSTLKIQPAELGDSAVYLCASSLGRGGTGELFFGEGSRLTVL.

The chain recombines TRBV27 with TRBJ1-4; TRBD1 is a possible D gene (5 bases). Germline CDR1 MNHEY, CDR2 SMNVEV (reference sequence). This CDR3 has 17 residues. Trimming removed 7 bases from V and 2 bases from J, with 20 bases in between. In DNA form, the CDR3 reads TGTGCCAGCACCCCGAGGTGGAGGGACGGCACTAATGAAAAACTGTTTTTT. Translation: CASTPRWRDGTNEKLFF.

This clone showed up just a few times. This chain joins TRBV27 and TRBJ2-2, with 11 bases fitting TRBD2. Germline V gene lookup returns CDR1 MNHEY and CDR2 SMNVEV (reference sequence). Trimming at V came to 2 bases and at J to 0 bases, leaving 2 bases not matched to a gene. The CDR3 contains 17 residues. CDR3 in DNA: TGTGCCAGCAGTTTACTAGCGGGGGGACCGAACACCGGGGAGCTGTTTTTT. It translates to CASSLLAGGPNTGELFF.

The rearrangement links TRBV6-5 to TRBJ2-5; tentatively, D is TRBD1 (5 bases). Germline V gene lookup returns CDR1 MNHEY and CDR2 SVGAGI. V was cut by 4 bases and J by 4 bases, with 16 bases left in between. CDR3 size: 15 residues. CDR3 DNA: TGTGCCAGCAGTTTCCGGACAACAGGTCCAGAGACCCAGTACTTC. Translating gives CASSFRTTGPETQYF.

The rearrangement uses TRBV30 and TRBJ1-1; D unclear. V dropped 1 base and J dropped 6 bases, with 12 bases sitting between them. CDR3 size: 13 residues. The germline V gene has CDR1 GTSNPN and CDR2 SVGIG (reference sequence). CDR3 sequence (DNA): TGTGCCTGGAGTGACACTATCCACGCTGAAGCTTTCTTT. As protein: CAWSDTIHAEAFF.

The rearrangement uses TRBV6-5 and TRBJ2-1, with D unresolved. Germline V CDR1 and CDR2: MNHEY, SVGAGI. The CDR3 totals 13 residues. Trimming pared 7 bases from V and 6 bases from J, leaving 13 bases between. CDR3 sequence reads: CASIPPGSNEQFF. The CDR3 DNA reads TGTGCCAGCATCCCCCCAGGATCCAATGAGCAGTTCTTC.

This clone occurred once. The rearrangement joins TRBV7-7 to TRBJ1-5; D not resolved. Trimming removed 5 bases from V and 0 bases from J, with 11 bases in between. Germline CDR1 reads SSHAT; CDR2 reads FNYEAQ (reference sequence). CDR3 length: 15 residues. This CDR3 reads CASSRGRNSNQPQHF. The CDR3 DNA reads TGTGCCAGCAGCCGTGGGAGAAATAGCAATCAGCCCCAGCATTTT.

The chain combines TRBV9 with TRBJ2-2, with a possible D match to TRBD1 (6 bases). The CDR3 contains 16 residues. Germline loops: CDR1 SGDLS, CDR2 YYNGEE. The V end was cut by 3 bases, the J end by 3 bases, with 15 bases between. The CDR3 bases are TGTGCCAGCAGCGCCCCCCTGGGACATGACACCGGGGAGCTGTTTTTT. Translating it yields CASSAPLGHDTGELFF.

The V and J genes are TRBV6-5 and TRBJ2-7; D perhaps matches TRBD1 (6 bases). The germline CDR1 and CDR2 sequences are MNHEY and SVGAGI. This CDR3 has 13 amino acids. The V end lost 5 bases, the J end lost 6 bases, and 14 bases lay between the germline ends. CDR3 sequence reads: CASSINRVGEQYV. In nucleotides, the CDR3 is TGTGCCAGCAGTATAAACAGGGTAGGCGAGCAGTACGTC.

This clone has only a few counts. The chain combines TRBV19 with TRBJ2-3, with D possibly TRBD1 on 7 matching bases. CDR1 and CDR2 from the germline V gene are LNHDA and SQIVND (reference sequence). The CDR3 is 17 amino acids. Trimming shortened V by 0 bases and J by 1 base, and 14 bases separated the two germline ends. CDR3 sequence reads: CASSIDVGGGGTDTQYF. In nucleotides, the CDR3 is TGTGCCAGTAGTATAGATGTAGGAGGGGGCGGCACAGATACGCAGTATTTT.

A single count supports this clone. The chain carries TRBV7-9 and TRBJ1-4; 10 bases are shared with TRBD1. Trimming at V came to 2 bases and at J to 3 bases, leaving 9 bases not matched to a gene. The CDR3 loop spans 18 amino acids. CDR1 is SEHNR, CDR2 FQNEAQ, per germline (reference sequence). CDR3 bases: TGTGCCAGCAGCTTATCCCCGGGACAGGGGAGGGCTAATGAAAAACTGTTTTTT. Translated, it gives CASSLSPGQGRANEKLFF.

The gene calls are TRBV2 and TRBJ2-7; D is perhaps TRBD1 (6 bases). CDR1 is SNHLY and CDR2 is FYNNEI in the germline V gene. The length of the CDR3 is 14 residues. Trimming removed 5 bases from V and 3 bases from J, with 14 bases in between. The CDR3 is CASSQGQGYYEQYF. CDR3 DNA: TGTGCCAGCAGTCAGGGACAAGGATACTACGAGCAGTACTTC.

A few counts support this clone. The chain has TRBV6-5 and TRBJ2-1; perhaps TRBD1 as D (7 bases). Trimming took off 5 bases at V and 7 bases at J, with 18 bases between the two ends. Germline loops: CDR1 MNHEY, CDR2 SVGAGI. CDR3 size: 15 residues. The CDR3 DNA follows: TGTGCCAGCAGTCTAAACAGGGGAGGAGGAAATGAGCAGTTCTTC. Translating it yields CASSLNRGGGNEQFF.

This clone showed up just once. The chain has TRBV12-5 and TRBJ1-1, with TRBD1 identical over 10 bases. The CDR3 loop spans 16 amino acids. Germline V gives CDR1 LGHNT, CDR2 FRNRAP. J gave up 0 bases and V 6 bases, and 7 bases lay outside the gene matches. The CDR3 bases are TGTGCTAGTGGCCATGACAGGGGGCTGATGAACACTGAAGCTTTCTTT. This encodes CASGHDRGLMNTEAFF.

The chain is built from TRBV28 and TRBJ1-2, with D possibly being TRBD1 (6 bases). CDR1 and CDR2 from the germline V gene are MDHEN and SYDVKM. V lost 6 bases, J lost 4 bases, and 12 bases lay in between. The CDR3 extends over 13 amino acids. CDR3 sequence reads: CASSGGGRYGYTF. The CDR3 nucleotides read TGTGCCAGCAGCGGGGGGGGCCGCTATGGCTACACCTTC.

The rearrangement joins TRBV3-1 (or the pseudogene TRBV3-2) to TRBJ1-1; 11 nucleotides line up with TRBD1. The CDR3 is 16 amino acids. Losses at the gene ends were 0 bases for V and 6 bases for J; bases not matched to a gene: 6. CDR1 LGHDT and CDR2 YNNKEL come from the germline V gene (reference sequence). CDR3 amino acids: CASSQDLGQGAAEAFF. For the CDR3, the DNA is TGTGCCAGCAGCCAAGATTTAGGACAGGGGGCGGCTGAAGCTTTCTTT.

This CDR3 is CASSPVRVDTEAFF. In DNA form, the CDR3 reads TGTGCCAGCAGCCCGGTCAGGGTTGACACTGAAGCTTTCTTT. The V and J genes are TRBV5-5 and TRBJ1-1, with D tentatively TRBD1 (5 bases). V lost 4 bases and J 3 bases, leaving 13 bases between the germline ends. CDR3 length equals 14 residues. Germline V lookup: CDR1 SGHKS, CDR2 YYEKEE (reference sequence).

The gene calls are TRBV5-4 and TRBJ2-2, with 7 positions matching TRBD1. Germline V gives CDR1 SGHNT, CDR2 YYREEE (reference sequence). The J segment lost 4 bases and the V segment lost 4 bases, leaving 7 bases of the junction unmatched. This CDR3 has 15 residues. CDR3 nucleotides: TGTGCCAGCAGCCCGGACAGGTTCAGCACCGGGGAGCTGTTTTTT. Its protein product is CASSPDRFSTGELFF.

The V gene is TRBV5-4, the J gene TRBJ2-7; 9 bases map to TRBD1. The CDR3 length is 15 residues. V trimming: 0 bases; J trimming: 4 bases; junction bases outside the gene matches: 5. The germline V gene encodes CDR1 SGHNT and CDR2 YYREEE (reference sequence). In nucleotides, the CDR3 is TGTGCCAGCAGCTTGGTTGGACAGGGGTGGTACGAGCAGTACGTC. This codes for CASSLVGQGWYEQYV.

This clone showed up just a few times. The J gene is TRBJ1-6, the V gene TRBV28, with D perhaps matching TRBD1 (5 bases). CDR1 is MDHEN, CDR2 SYDVKM, per germline. The CDR3 extends over 16 amino acids. V lost 4 bases and J 5 bases, leaving 15 bases between the germline ends. The chain's CDR3 is CASSYQTDSHNSPLHF. CDR3 bases: TGTGCCAGCAGTTACCAAACCGACAGCCATAATTCACCCCTCCACTTT.